Listed below are T cell receptor beta chains from one sample, sequenced in a study of post-analysis software for immune sequencing data. TCRdb re-called the PCR reads with MiXCR, one entry per CDR3 protein. The repertoire holds around 260,000 distinct CDR3 sequences, 30% to 45% seen once, with 4.5% to 5.5% in the top ten. Source material: blood. The receptors here all came from a girl aged 10 to 17 with multiple sclerosis. CDR3s include the opening cysteine and the closing phenylalanine or tryptophan. The D gene is left open where the match is weak. Clone size is given for some rows only: seen once, a few or many times, or a class if the clone is expanded.

TRBV5-1	.	TRBD2	TRBJ2-5	TGCGCCAGCAGCTGGGTACTAGCGGGAGCCTTCAGGAGGGGGACCCAGTACTTC	CASSWVLAGAFRRGTQYF
TRBV12-3/TRBV12-4	once	.	TRBJ1-6	TGTGCCAGCACCCGCAGGGGAGTTTCACCCCTCCACTTT	CASTRRGVSPLHF
TRBV4-1	many	TRBD1	TRBJ1-2	TGCGCCAGCAGCCAAGAGGGTCTGACAGGGAATGGCTACACCTTC	CASSQEGLTGNGYTF
TRBV15	.	.	TRBJ2-7	TGTGCCACCAGCCCTAAGAGAGACGGACCCTACGAGCAGTACTTC	CATSPKRDGPYEQYF
TRBV7-8	.	.	TRBJ2-2	TGTGCCAGCAGCTTAGAGCTCAGGGAGACCACCGGGGAGCTGTTTTTT	CASSLELRETTGELFF
TRBV7-3	many	TRBD2	TRBJ2-1	TGTGCCAGCAGCACGCATAGCGGGAGCGTCGACAATGAGCAGTTCTTC	CASSTHSGSVDNEQFF
TRBV6-6	many	.	TRBJ2-5	TGTGCCAGCAGCACTGGTAGGGGGTCAAAAGAGACCCAGTACTTC	CASSTGRGSKETQYF
TRBV10-3	many	.	TRBJ2-6	TGTGCATCTGGGGTTCTTGGGGCCAACGTCCTGACTTTC	CASGVLGANVLTF
TRBV6-2/TRBV6-3	many	.	TRBJ2-1	TGTGCCAGCAGTTACTCCCGTTGGGGGATAGTTCACAATGAGCAGTTCTTC	CASSYSRWGIVHNEQFF
TRBV6-6	.	TRBD1	TRBJ1-4	TGTGCCAGCAGTCTCCTGGACAGGGGAGGCGAAAAACTGTTTTTT	CASSLLDRGGEKLFF
TRBV20-1	few	TRBD1	TRBJ1-2	TGCAGTGCTATTAGGGAGACAGGGGGCAGGGGCTACACCTTC	CSAIRETGGRGYTF
TRBV5-8	few	.	TRBJ2-2	TGTGCCAGCAGCCCGCCAGGGGGGACGAACACCGGGGAGCTGTTTTTT	CASSPPGGTNTGELFF
TRBV19	.	TRBD2	TRBJ2-2	TGTGCCAGTAGCCCGGCGGGACTAGCGGGAGTATCTGAGCTGTTTTTT	CASSPAGLAGVSELFF